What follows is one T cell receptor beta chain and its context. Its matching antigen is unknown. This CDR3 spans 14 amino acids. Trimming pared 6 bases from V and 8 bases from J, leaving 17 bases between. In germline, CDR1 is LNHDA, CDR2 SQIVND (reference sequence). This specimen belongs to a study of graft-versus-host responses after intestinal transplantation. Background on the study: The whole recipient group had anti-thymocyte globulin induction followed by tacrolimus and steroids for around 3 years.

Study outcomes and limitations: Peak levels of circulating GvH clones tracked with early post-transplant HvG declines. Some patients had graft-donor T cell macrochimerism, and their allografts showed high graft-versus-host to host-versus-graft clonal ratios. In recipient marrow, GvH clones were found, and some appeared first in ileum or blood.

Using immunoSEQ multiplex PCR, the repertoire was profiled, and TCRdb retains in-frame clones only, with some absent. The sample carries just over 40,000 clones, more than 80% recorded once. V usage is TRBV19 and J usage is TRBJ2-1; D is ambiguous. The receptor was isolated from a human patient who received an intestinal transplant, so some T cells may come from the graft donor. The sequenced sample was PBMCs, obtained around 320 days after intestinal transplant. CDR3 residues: CASRIGRVSDEQFF. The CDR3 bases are TGTGCCAGTAGGATCGGAAGGGTGAGCGATGAGCAGTTCTTC.